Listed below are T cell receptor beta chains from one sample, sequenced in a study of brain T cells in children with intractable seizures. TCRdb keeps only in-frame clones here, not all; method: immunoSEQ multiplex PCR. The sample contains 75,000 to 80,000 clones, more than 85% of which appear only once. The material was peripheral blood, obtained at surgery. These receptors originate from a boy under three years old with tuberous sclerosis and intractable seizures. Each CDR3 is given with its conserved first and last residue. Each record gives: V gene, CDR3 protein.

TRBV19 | CASSITGYAYEQYF
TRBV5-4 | CASSPGTNYGYTF
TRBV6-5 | CASSPLQGYEQYF
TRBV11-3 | CASSRDTNEQFF
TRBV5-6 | CASSFGEPKETQYF
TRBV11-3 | CASRRPGLAANNEQFF
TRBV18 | CASSRFSTSGSLVQETQYF
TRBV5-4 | CASHRQGETQYF
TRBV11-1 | CASSSSGGAETQYF
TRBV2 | CASRSAKTFEKLFF
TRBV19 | CASSSSGQGARNTEAFF
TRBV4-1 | CASSQEWDLTYNEQFF
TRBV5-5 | CASSFAGARFNYGYTF
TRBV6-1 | CASSEVTNLFRPQHF
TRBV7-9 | CASSLGGIYGYTF
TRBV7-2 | CASSYPPGARDTEAFF
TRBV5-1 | CASSQSGLAETSYEQYF
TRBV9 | CASSVSPSPEGNQPQHF
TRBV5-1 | CASSLDRGLAGQETQYF
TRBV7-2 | CASSSTSGSGDTQYF
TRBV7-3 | CASSSGQGREQFF
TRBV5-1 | CASSSHGLAGGNTGELFF
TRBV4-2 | CASSPHLAGENTGELFF
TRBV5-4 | CASSFGREAGNTIYF
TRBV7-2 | CASSLIPGWETQYF
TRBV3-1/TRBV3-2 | CASSQGDYGYTF
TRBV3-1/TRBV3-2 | CASSLGTSGRGNEQFF
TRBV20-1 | CSAPSGVEQFF
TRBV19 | CASSIARLGGAGELFF
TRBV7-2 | CASRLTSGANYNEQFF
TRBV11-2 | CASSLGLNNEQFF
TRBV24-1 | CATRRTGARSDTQYF
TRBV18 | CASSSRGLAETYEQYF
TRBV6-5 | CASRNWGGEETQYF
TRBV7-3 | CASSLRENSPLHF
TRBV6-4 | CASSDGTNTGELFF
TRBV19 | CASSRMNTEAFF
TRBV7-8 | CASNPIGGEQYF
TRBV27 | CASRTTGGTEAFF
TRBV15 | CATSRAGQGSGELFF
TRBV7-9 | CASSFRDYGYTF
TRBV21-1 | CASSKEGTGGYNEQFF